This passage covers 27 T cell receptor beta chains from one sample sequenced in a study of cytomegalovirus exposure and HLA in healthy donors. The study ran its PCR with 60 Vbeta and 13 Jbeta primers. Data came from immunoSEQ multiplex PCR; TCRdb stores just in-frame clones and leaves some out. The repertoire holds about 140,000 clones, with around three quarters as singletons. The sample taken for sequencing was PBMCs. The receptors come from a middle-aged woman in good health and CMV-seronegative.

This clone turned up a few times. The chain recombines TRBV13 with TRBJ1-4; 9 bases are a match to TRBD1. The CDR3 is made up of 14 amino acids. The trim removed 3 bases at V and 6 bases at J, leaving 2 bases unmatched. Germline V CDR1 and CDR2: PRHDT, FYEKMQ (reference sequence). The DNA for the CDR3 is TGTGCCAGCAGCTTGACAGGGGGGTATGAAAAACTGTTTTTT. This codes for CASSLTGGYEKLFF.

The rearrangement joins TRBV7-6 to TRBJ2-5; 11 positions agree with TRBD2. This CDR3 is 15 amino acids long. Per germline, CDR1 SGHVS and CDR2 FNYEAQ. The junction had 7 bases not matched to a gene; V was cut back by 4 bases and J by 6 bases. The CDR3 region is CASSSRTSGRKTQYF. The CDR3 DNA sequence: TGTGCCAGCAGCTCGCGTACTAGCGGGAGAAAGACCCAGTACTTC.

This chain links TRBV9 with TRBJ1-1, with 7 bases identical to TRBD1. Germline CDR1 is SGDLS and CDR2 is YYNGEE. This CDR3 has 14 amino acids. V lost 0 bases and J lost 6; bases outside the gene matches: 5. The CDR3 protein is CASSVASGGPEAFF. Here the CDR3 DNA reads TGTGCCAGCAGCGTAGCTTCAGGGGGTCCTGAAGCTTTCTTT.

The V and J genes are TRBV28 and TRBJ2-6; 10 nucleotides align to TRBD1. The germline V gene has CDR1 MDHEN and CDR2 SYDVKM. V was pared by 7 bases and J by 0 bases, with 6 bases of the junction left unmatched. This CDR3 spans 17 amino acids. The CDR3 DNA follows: TGTGCCAGCACCCCGACAGGGGGCCTCTCTGGGGCCAACGTCCTGACTTTC. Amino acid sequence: CASTPTGGLSGANVLTF.

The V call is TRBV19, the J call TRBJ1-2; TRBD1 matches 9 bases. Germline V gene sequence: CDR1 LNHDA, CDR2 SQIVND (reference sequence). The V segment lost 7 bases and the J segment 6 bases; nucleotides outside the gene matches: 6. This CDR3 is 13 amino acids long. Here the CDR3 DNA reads TGTGCCAGTATCCGGGACAGGGTCGATGGCTACACCTTC. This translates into CASIRDRVDGYTF.

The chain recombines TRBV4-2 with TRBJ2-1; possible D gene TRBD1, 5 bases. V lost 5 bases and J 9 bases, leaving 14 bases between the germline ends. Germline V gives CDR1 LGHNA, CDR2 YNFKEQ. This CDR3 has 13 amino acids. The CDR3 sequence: CASSLGSGIEQFF. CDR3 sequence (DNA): TGTGCCAGCAGCTTAGGGTCAGGGATTGAGCAGTTCTTC.

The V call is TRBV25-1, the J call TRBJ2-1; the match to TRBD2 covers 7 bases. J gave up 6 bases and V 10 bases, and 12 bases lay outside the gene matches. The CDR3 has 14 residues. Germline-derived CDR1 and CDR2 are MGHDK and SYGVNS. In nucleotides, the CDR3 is TGTGCCACCGGTGAGGCTAGCGGCCCCAATGAGCAGTTCTTC. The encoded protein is CATGEASGPNEQFF. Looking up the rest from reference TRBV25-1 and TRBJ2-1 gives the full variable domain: EADIYQTPRYLVIGTGKKITLECSQTMGHDKMYWYQQDPGMELHLIHYSYGVNSTEKGDLSSESTVSRIRTEHFPLTLESARPSHTSQYLCATGEASGPNEQFFGPGTRLTVL.

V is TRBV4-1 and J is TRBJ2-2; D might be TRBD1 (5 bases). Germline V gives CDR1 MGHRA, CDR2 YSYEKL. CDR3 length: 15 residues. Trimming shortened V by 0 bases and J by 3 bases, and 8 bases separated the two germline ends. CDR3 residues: CASSQENRHTGELFF. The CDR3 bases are TGCGCCAGCAGCCAAGAGAACAGGCACACCGGGGAGCTGTTTTTT.

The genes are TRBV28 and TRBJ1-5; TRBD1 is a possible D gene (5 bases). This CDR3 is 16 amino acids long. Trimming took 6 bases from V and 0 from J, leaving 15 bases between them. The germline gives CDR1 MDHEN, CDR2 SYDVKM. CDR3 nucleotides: TGTGCCAGCAGCCTACGGTGGGGCTATAGCAATCAGCCCCAGCATTTT. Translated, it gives CASSLRWGYSNQPQHF. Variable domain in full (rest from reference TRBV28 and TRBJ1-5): DVKVTQSSRYLVKRTGEKVFLECVQDMDHENMFWYRQDPGLGLRLIYFSYDVKMKEKGDIPEGYSVSREKKERFSLILESASTNQTSMYLCASSLRWGYSNQPQHFGDGTRLSIL.

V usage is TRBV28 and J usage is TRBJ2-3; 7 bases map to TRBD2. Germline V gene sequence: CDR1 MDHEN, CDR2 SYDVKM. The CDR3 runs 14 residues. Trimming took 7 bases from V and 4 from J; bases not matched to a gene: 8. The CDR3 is CASTGGGGADTQYF. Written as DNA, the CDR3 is TGTGCCAGCACCGGCGGGGGTGGGGCAGATACGCAGTATTTT.

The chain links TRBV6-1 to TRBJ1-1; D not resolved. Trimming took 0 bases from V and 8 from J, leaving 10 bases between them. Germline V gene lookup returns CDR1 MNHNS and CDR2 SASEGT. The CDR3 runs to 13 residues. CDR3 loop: CASSEAQASEAFF. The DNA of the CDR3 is TGTGCCAGCAGTGAAGCCCAGGCATCCGAAGCTTTCTTT.

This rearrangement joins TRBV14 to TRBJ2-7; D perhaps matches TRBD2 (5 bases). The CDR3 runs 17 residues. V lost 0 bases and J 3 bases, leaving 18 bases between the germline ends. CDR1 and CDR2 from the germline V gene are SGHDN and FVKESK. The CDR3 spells CASSQDYEGLGIYEQYF. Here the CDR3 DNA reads TGTGCCAGCAGCCAAGATTACGAAGGACTCGGGATCTACGAGCAGTACTTC. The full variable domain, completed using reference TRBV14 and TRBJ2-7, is EAGVTQFPSHSVIEKGQTVTLRCDPISGHDNLYWYRRVMGKEIKFLLHFVKESKQDESGMPNNRFLAERTGGTYSTLKVQPAELEDSGVYFCASSQDYEGLGIYEQYFGPGTRLTVT.

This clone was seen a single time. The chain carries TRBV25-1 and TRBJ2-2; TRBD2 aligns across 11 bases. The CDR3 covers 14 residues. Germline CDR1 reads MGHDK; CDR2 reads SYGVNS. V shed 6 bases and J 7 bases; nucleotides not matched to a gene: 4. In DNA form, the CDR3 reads TGTGCCAGCAGGAGAGGACTAGCGGGCGGGGAGCTGTTTTTT. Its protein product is CASRRGLAGGELFF.

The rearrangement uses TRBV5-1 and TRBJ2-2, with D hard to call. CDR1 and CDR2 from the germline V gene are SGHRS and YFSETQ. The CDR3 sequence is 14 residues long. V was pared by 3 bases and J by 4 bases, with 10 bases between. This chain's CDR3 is CASSSTMGTGELFF. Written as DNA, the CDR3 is TGCGCCAGCAGCTCAACTATGGGCACCGGGGAGCTGTTTTTT.

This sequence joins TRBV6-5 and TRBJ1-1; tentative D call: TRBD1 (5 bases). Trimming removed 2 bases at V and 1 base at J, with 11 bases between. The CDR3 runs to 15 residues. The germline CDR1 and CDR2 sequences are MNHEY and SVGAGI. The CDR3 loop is CASSYLGVGNTEAFF. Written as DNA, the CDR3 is TGTGCCAGCAGTTACCTAGGGGTGGGGAACACTGAAGCTTTCTTT.

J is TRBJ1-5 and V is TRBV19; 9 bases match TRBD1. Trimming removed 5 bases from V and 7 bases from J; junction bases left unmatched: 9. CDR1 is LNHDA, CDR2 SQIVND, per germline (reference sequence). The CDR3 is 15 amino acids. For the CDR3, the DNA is TGTGCCAGTAGTGTGGGACAGGGTGGGTTACAGCCCCAGCATTTT. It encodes CASSVGQGGLQPQHF. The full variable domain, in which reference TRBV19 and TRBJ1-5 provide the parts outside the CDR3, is DGGITQSPKYLFRKEGQNVTLSCEQNLNHDAMYWYRQDPGQGLRLIYYSQIVNDFQKGDIAEGYSVSREKKESFPLTVTSAQKNPTAFYLCASSVGQGGLQPQHFGDGTRLSIL.

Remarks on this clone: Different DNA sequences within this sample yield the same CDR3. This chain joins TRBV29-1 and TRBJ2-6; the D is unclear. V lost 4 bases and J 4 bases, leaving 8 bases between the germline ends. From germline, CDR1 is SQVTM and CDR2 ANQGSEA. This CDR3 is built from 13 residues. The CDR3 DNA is TGCAGCGTTGTTAGATCCGGGGCCAACGTCCTGACTTTC. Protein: CSVVRSGANVLTF.

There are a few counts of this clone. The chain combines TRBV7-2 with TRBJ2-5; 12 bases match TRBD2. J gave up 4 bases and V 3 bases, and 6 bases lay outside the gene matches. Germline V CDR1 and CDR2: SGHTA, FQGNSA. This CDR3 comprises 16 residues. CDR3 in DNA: TGTGCCAGCAGCTTGGGAGGGACTAGCGGGTCAGAGACCCAGTACTTC. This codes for CASSLGGTSGSETQYF. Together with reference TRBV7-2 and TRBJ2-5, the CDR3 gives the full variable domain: GAGVSQSPSNKVTEKGKDVELRCDPISGHTALYWYRQSLGQGLEFLIYFQGNSAPDKSGLPSDRFSAERTGGSVSTLTIQRTQQEDSAVYLCASSLGGTSGSETQYFGPGTRLLVL.

The CDR3 DNA reads as TGTGCCAGCAGTTGGGGGACAGGGTCTCAGCCCCAGCATTTT. Translation gives CASSWGTGSQPQHF. The J gene is TRBJ1-5, the V gene TRBV28; 9 bases agree with TRBD1. Germline CDR1 MDHEN, CDR2 SYDVKM. The CDR3 totals 14 residues. The ends lost 4 bases at V and 6 bases at J; junction bases unmatched: 4.

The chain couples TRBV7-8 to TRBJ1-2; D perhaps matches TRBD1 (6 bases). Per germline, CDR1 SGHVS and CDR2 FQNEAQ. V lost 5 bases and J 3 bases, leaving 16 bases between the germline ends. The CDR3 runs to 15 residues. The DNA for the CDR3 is TGTGCCAGCAGCCTACTACAACAGGGCTACTATGGCTACACCTTC. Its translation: CASSLLQQGYYGYTF.

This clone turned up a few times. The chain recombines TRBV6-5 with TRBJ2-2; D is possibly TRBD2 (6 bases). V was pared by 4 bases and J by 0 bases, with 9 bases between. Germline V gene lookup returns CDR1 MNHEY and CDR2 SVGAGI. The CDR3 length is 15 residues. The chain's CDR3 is CASSLGGSNTGELFF. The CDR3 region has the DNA TGTGCCAGCAGTTTGGGAGGATCGAACACCGGGGAGCTGTTTTTT.

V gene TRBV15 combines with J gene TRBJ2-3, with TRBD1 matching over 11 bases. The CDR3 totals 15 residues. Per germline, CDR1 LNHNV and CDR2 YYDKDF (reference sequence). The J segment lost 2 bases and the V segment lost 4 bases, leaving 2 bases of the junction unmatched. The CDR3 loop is CATSKDRGLTDTQYF. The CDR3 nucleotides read TGTGCCACCAGCAAGGACAGGGGGCTCACAGATACGCAGTATTTT.

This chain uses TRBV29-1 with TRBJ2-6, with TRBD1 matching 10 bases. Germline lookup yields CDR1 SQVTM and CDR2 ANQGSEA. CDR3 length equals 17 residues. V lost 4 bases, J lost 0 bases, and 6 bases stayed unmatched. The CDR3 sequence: CSVAGTGDLSGANVLTF. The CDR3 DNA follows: TGCAGCGTTGCCGGGACAGGGGACCTCTCTGGGGCCAACGTCCTGACTTTC.

CDR3 loop: CASSLSSGRETQYF. CDR3 sequence (DNA): TGTGCCAGCAGCCTTTCGTCTGGGCGAGAGACCCAGTACTTC. The J gene is TRBJ2-5, the V gene TRBV7-9; D unresolved. Per germline, CDR1 SEHNR and CDR2 FQNEAQ (reference sequence). The germline V and J ends were trimmed by 5 bases and 4 bases, with 14 bases remaining between them. The length of the CDR3 is 14 residues.

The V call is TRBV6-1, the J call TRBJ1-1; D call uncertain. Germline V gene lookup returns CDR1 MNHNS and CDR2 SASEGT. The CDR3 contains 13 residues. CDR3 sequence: CGNEEAKMGEAFF. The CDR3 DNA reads TGTGGAAACGAAGAGGCTAAGATGGGTGAAGCTTTCTTT.

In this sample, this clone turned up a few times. The CDR3 coding sequence is TGCGCCAGCAGTTCAGGACTAGCGGGAGGAAGCAATGAGCAGTTCTTC. Protein product: CASSSGLAGGSNEQFF. The chain joins TRBV10-1 to TRBJ2-1; 14 positions match TRBD2. Germline CDR1 and CDR2: WNHNN and SYGVQD (reference sequence). With V trimmed by 5 bases and J by 6 bases, 6 bases remained unmatched. This CDR3 region has 16 residues.

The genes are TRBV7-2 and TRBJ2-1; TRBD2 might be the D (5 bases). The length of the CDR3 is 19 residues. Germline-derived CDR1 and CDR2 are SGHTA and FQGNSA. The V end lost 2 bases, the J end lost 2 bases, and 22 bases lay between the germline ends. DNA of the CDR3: TGTGCCAGCAGCTTACCGGGGTCTTTTCCCCTTTCGGCCTACAATGAGCAGTTCTTC. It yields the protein CASSLPGSFPLSAYNEQFF.